There are a few counts of the clone carrying this TCR beta chain. Its antigen is not identified. A much bigger clone sits one base away, suggesting this may be a read error. Using approximately 14 ng of total RNA, TCR libraries were made with the QIAseq Immune Repertoire TCR panel. Each CDR3 protein is one row after TCRdb ran MiXCR on the reads. Here the sample spans 970 or so distinct CDR3 sequences, around 8% being singletons. The data derive from a study of circulating CD8 cells and anti-PD-1 response in melanoma. Study conclusions and caveats: Tumor reactivity was tested by peptide assays on expanded sorted subsets.

From live CD3+CD8+TCRalphabeta+ cells, four PD-1 and/or TIGIT subsets were sorted. Germline V CDR1 and CDR2: MDHEN, SYDVKM. V shed 8 bases and J shed 6 bases, with 19 bases lying between them. This CDR3 has 14 amino acids. The source of this sequence is a human donor with melanoma. The gene calls are TRBV28 and TRBJ1-1, with D maybe TRBD1 (5 bases). The source was CD8+ T cells from PBMCs, collected at baseline or after one month of anti-PD-1 therapy (not recorded which). This CDR3 is CASGDFRVNAEAFF. Written as DNA, the CDR3 is TGTGCCAGCGGGGATTTCAGGGTAAACGCTGAAGCTTTCTTT.